A single TCR beta chain is shown here with its context. Its antigen is still unknown. Base-call qualities are not available, and no considerably larger clone is one nucleotide away. These data come from a study of T cell changes during pregnancy in multiple sclerosis (dated by TCRdb to between 2019 and 2020). For the study in its entirety: The study looked at changes in the T cell repertoire across pregnancy in women with multiple sclerosis.

The library was generated by the immunoSEQ multiplex PCR assay. TCRdb provides this immuneACCESS table in a form limited to in-frame rearrangements. Some clones are lacking; in checked studies, under half of them reflect an unresolved V gene, and why the rest are absent is not known. In this sample the table shows tens of thousands of clones, over 80% of which occur a single time. 0.64% of the sample is held by the ten biggest clonotypes. This clonotype was sampled from a female donor with multiple sclerosis, enrolled in a pregnancy study. Sequencing used CD4+ T cells from peripheral blood mononuclear cells, obtained after pregnancy.

Here the CDR3 is given as CASSLRGNGNIQYF. The DNA reads as follows: TGTGCCAGCAGCCTTCGCGGGAACGGAAACATTCAGTACTTC. The chain joins TRBV7-2 to TRBJ2-4, with TRBD2 tentatively as D gene (6 bases match). Reading from cysteine to phenylalanine, the CDR3 counts 14 amino acids. Of the read, only the CDR3 DNA is kept; its 42 bases are in frame from base 1. V drops 5 bases and J drops 6 bases, leaving 14 bases in between. In the germline V gene, CDR1 corresponds to SGHTA and CDR2 to FQGNSA.